The T cell receptor beta chain under discussion was sequenced for a study of CD8+ T cells in alopecia areata. Study-level results: Scalp clonality and expanded CD8+ clones among the top 100 showed significant decreases with tofacitinib. There were many expanded lesional clones persisting in scalp and blood during tofacitinib. Although TCR sharing was seen in mice, sharing across patients was less clear, possibly for HLA-related reasons. Lesional scalp displayed greater clonality than normal scalp, most notably in alopecia totalis/universalis.

The CDR3 sequence is 14 residues long. Between the trimmed V and J ends, which lost 0 bases and 2 bases, there was a span of 7 bases. The V gene's germline CDR1 is LGHNA and CDR2 YNFKEQ. The treatment is: oral pan-JAK inhibitor, 5-10 mg twice daily. Only one count was recorded for this clone. Antigen: not known. It was cDNA, reverse transcribed from extracted RNA, that served as the sequencing template. Profiled with immunoSEQ multiplex PCR; TCRdb holds only in-frame clones, not every one. The top ten hold 3% to 4% of the sample, which has roughly 120,000 clones, approximately 51% seen once. This specimen consisted of CD4+ T cells sorted from blood, obtained at week 24, from a patient treated with tofacitinib. This receptor was obtained from a human donor with alopecia areata. The chain is built from TRBV4-2 and TRBJ1-2; D remains ambiguous. The CDR3 loop is CASSQEDRNYGYTF. CDR3 bases: TGTGCCAGCAGCCAAGAAGACCGCAACTATGGCTACACCTTC.